These T cell receptor beta chains were read from a single sample in a study of blood T cell repertoires in COVID-19. Data came from immunoSEQ multiplex PCR; TCRdb stores just in-frame clones and leaves some out. The table shows 250,000 or so clones, with about 80% occurring only once. The sequencing input was peripheral blood. The source is a woman of 80 years or more with acute or convalescent COVID-19. Each CDR3 is given with its conserved first and last residue. Each record gives: clone size, J gene, D gene, V gene, CDR3 DNA, CDR3 protein. D genes are given only for firm matches. Not all rows give a size; the values are once, few, many and, for expanded clones, a class.

>once|TRBJ1-2|TRBD1|TRBV7-9
TGTGCCAGCAGCTTATTGCTCCCGGGACAGATAAACTATGGCTACACCTTC
CASSLLLPGQINYGYTF
>-|TRBJ2-7|-|TRBV6-1
TGTGCCAGCAGTGAAGCGCTCGGGGGCTCCTACGAGCAGTACTTC
CASSEALGGSYEQYF
>-|TRBJ2-1|TRBD1|TRBV5-1
TGCGCCAGCAGCTTGTTGCAGGGGGCGTCGAATGAGCAGTTCTTC
CASSLLQGASNEQFF
>once|TRBJ2-5|TRBD2|TRBV28
TGTGCCAGCAGTTTGCGAACTAGCGATGAGACCCAGTACTTC
CASSLRTSDETQYF
>-|TRBJ2-7|-|TRBV7-8
TGTGCCAGCAGCTTATATCGCAGGGAGGTTTACGAGCAGTACTTC
CASSLYRREVYEQYF
>-|TRBJ2-3|-|TRBV6-2/TRBV6-3
TGTGCCAGCAGTTACTCGCTAGCGAGCACAGATACGCAGTATTTT
CASSYSLASTDTQYF
>once|TRBJ1-1|TRBD1|TRBV15
TGTGCCACCAGCAGAGGGGGTCCAGGGGGCGAAACTGAAGCTTTCTTT
CATSRGGPGGETEAFF
>-|TRBJ1-2|-|TRBV18
TGTGCCAGCTCACCACTTGGGGGCTCGAGCTATGGCTACACCTTC
CASSPLGGSSYGYTF
>once|TRBJ2-1|-|TRBV11-2
TGTGCCAGCAGCTTAGGAGGGGGGGGCTACAATGAGCAGTTCTTC
CASSLGGGGYNEQFF
>-|TRBJ2-1|TRBD1|TRBV2
TGTGCCAGCAGTCCGCGGACAGGGTTGCCCAATGAGCAGTTCTTC
CASSPRTGLPNEQFF
>-|TRBJ2-5|-|TRBV2
TGTGCCAGCAGTGAAGCCTCCTCAGGGCGGGAGACCCAGTACTTC
CASSEASSGRETQYF
>-|TRBJ1-5|TRBD1|TRBV27
TGTGCCAGCAGCGGGACAGGGGAAGGTCAGCCCCAGCATTTT
CASSGTGEGQPQHF
>-|TRBJ2-4|TRBD2|TRBV4-1
TGCGCCAGCAGCCAAGCAACTAGCGGGGGGGCCGGGAACATTCAGTACTTC
CASSQATSGGAGNIQYF
>-|TRBJ2-5|TRBD1|TRBV5-1
TGCGCCAGCAGCTTTGGGACAGGGCAAGAGACCCAGTACTTC
CASSFGTGQETQYF
>-|TRBJ1-1|-|TRBV18
TGTGCCAGCTCTTGGACATCGAGCGACACTGAAGCTTTCTTT
CASSWTSSDTEAFF
>-|TRBJ2-1|TRBD2|TRBV7-2
TGTGCCAGCAGCCTTAGCGGGAGGGCCCTCGGGGACAATGAGCAGTTCTTC
CASSLSGRALGDNEQFF
>-|TRBJ2-1|TRBD2|TRBV28
TGTGCCAGCGGCTCCGGGACTAGCGGGCACCGAGAGCAGTTCTTC
CASGSGTSGHREQFF
>-|TRBJ2-1|-|TRBV6-5
TGTGCCAGCAGTTTCGAAGGACTAGAGCAGTTCTTC
CASSFEGLEQFF
>-|TRBJ1-5|-|TRBV19
TGTGCCAGTAGTATATCCGGGCCCCAGCATTTT
CASSISGPQHF
>-|TRBJ2-1|TRBD1|TRBV7-9
TGTGCCAGCAGCGCGACAGGGGTGAATGAGCAGTTCTTC
CASSATGVNEQFF
>-|TRBJ1-1|TRBD1|TRBV19
TGTGCCAGTAGTACCGGCCTTGACAGGGCAGCTTTCTTT
CASSTGLDRAAFF
>-|TRBJ1-6|TRBD1|TRBV5-1
TGCGCCAGCAGGCAGACAGGGTATTACAATTCACCCCTCCACTTT
CASRQTGYYNSPLHF
>-|TRBJ1-5|-|TRBV7-2
TGTGCCAGCCAAGGGGCTAGCAATCAGCCCCAGCATTTT
CASQGASNQPQHF
>few|TRBJ1-1|-|TRBV13
TGTGCCAGCAGCCGCGTTTCGGGGGATAGGGTCGCTTTCTTT
CASSRVSGDRVAFF
>-|TRBJ2-1|-|TRBV18
TGTGCCAGCTCACCACCAAGAGGTCAGGGAAGCTCCTACAATGAGCAGTTCTTC
CASSPPRGQGSSYNEQFF
>-|TRBJ1-5|TRBD1|TRBV28
TGTGCCAGCAGTTCGACAGGGAAGAGCAATCAGCCCCAGCATTTT
CASSSTGKSNQPQHF
>-|TRBJ2-1|-|TRBV12-5
TGTGCTAGTGGTTTGGTAATTGGAGCAGGGGACAATGAGCAGTTCTTC
CASGLVIGAGDNEQFF
>-|TRBJ2-7|-|TRBV7-2
TGTGCCAGCAGCTTAGGGACATTCCCCTACGAGCAGTACTTC
CASSLGTFPYEQYF
>-|TRBJ1-1|TRBD1|TRBV6-6
TGTGCCAGCAGCCCGGGACAGGGGGCGAGAAATACTGAAGCTTTCTTT
CASSPGQGARNTEAFF
>-|TRBJ1-5|-|TRBV7-8
TGTGCCAGCAGCTTTGACAGTGATCAGCCCCAGCATTTT
CASSFDSDQPQHF
>-|TRBJ1-2|-|TRBV7-2
TGTGCCAGCAGCTCCAGTGGGCAGGCAAGGGGCTATGGCTACACCTTC
CASSSSGQARGYGYTF
>-|TRBJ1-3|-|TRBV6-6
TGTGCCAGCAGTCATCGGGACGGCCGGGGGGTGACAAACACCATATATTTT
CASSHRDGRGVTNTIYF
>-|TRBJ2-7|-|TRBV5-1
TGCGCCAGCAGCTACCGATCGTCGGAGGGTGACGAGCAGTACTTC
CASSYRSSEGDEQYF
>few|TRBJ1-5|-|TRBV5-6
TGTGCCAGCAGCTTGGGTCGTGGACTCTATAGCAATCAGCCCCAGCATTTT
CASSLGRGLYSNQPQHF
>-|TRBJ2-3|-|TRBV6-6
TGTGCCAGCAGTTACTCAGGACAGCCTGTTGCGCAGTATTTT
CASSYSGQPVAQYF
>once|TRBJ1-3|TRBD1|TRBV9
TGTGCCAGCAGCGTAGGGGACAGGAGGTCTGGAAACACCATATATTTT
CASSVGDRRSGNTIYF
>-|TRBJ1-2|-|TRBV28
TGTGCCAGCAGTTTAACCCTTCCGACAGTCTCCATGTATGGCTACACCTTC
CASSLTLPTVSMYGYTF
>-|TRBJ2-3|TRBD1|TRBV9
TGTGCCAGCAGGGGACAGGGAACAGATACGCAGTATTTT
CASRGQGTDTQYF
>few|TRBJ2-7|TRBD2|TRBV3-1/TRBV3-2
TGTGCCAGCAGCCAAGGTAGGGGACTAGCGGGTCGCGTGGGCTACGAGCAGTACTTC
CASSQGRGLAGRVGYEQYF
>-|TRBJ2-5|TRBD2|TRBV5-4
TGTGCCAGCAGCTTAACTAGCGGGAGCCAAGAGACCCAGTACTTC
CASSLTSGSQETQYF
>few|TRBJ1-2|-|TRBV7-9
TGTGCCAGCAGCCGAGCAGGGGCGAACCTGAGCTATGGCTACACCTTC
CASSRAGANLSYGYTF
>-|TRBJ2-2|TRBD2|TRBV7-6
TGTGCCAGCAGCCCCCGGACTAGGGAGAACACCGGGGAGCTGTTTTTT
CASSPRTRENTGELFF
>-|TRBJ2-5|-|TRBV3-1/TRBV3-2
TGTGCCAGCAGCCAGCGAGGGGGAGAAGAGACCCAGTACTTC
CASSQRGGEETQYF
>once|TRBJ2-7|TRBD1|TRBV6-1
TGTGCCAGCAGTGATTGGTGGGACAGTAAGTACGAGCAGTACTTC
CASSDWWDSKYEQYF
>-|TRBJ2-1|-|TRBV4-1
TGCGCCAGCAGCCAAGATGTTAGGGGCTGGTGGCAGTTCTTC
CASSQDVRGWWQFF
>-|TRBJ2-3|TRBD2|TRBV11-2
TGTGCCAGCAGCTTAGGAGGACTAGCGGGGCATACGCAGTATTTT
CASSLGGLAGHTQYF
>-|TRBJ2-2|TRBD2|TRBV11-3
TGTGCCAGCAGCTTAGAGGATGAGTGGACTAGCGGGAGGGCGGACACCGGGGAGCTGTTTTTT
CASSLEDEWTSGRADTGELFF
>-|TRBJ1-1|TRBD1|TRBV19
TGTGCCAGTACCGAGGACAGGGGGCTACAAGCTTTCTTT
CASTEDRGLQAFF
>-|TRBJ2-3|TRBD2|TRBV5-1
TGCGCCAGCCTAGCGGGGCCCGGCACAGATACGCAGTATTTT
CASLAGPGTDTQYF
>-|TRBJ2-5|TRBD2|TRBV5-4
TGTGCCAGCAGCTCTGGACTAGCGGGGGGGCAAGAGACCCAGTACTTC
CASSSGLAGGQETQYF
>-|TRBJ1-3|TRBD1|TRBV27
TGTGCCAGCAGTTACTCTAGACAGGGACGAAACACCATATATTTT
CASSYSRQGRNTIYF
>few|TRBJ1-2|TRBD1|TRBV4-2
TGTGCCAGCAGCCCCGGACAGGGGGGAGGGTACTATGGCTACACCTTC
CASSPGQGGGYYGYTF
>few|TRBJ1-1|-|TRBV29-1
TGCAGCGTTGATAGGGGGAACACTGAAGCTTTCTTT
CSVDRGNTEAFF
>-|TRBJ2-1|-|TRBV25-1
TGTGCCAGCAGTGAATATATTTCGGGGAGCTCCTACAATGAGCAGTTCTTC
CASSEYISGSSYNEQFF
>-|TRBJ1-2|-|TRBV6-6
TGTGCCAGCAGCGACAGGAATGTGAACTATGGCTACACCTTC
CASSDRNVNYGYTF